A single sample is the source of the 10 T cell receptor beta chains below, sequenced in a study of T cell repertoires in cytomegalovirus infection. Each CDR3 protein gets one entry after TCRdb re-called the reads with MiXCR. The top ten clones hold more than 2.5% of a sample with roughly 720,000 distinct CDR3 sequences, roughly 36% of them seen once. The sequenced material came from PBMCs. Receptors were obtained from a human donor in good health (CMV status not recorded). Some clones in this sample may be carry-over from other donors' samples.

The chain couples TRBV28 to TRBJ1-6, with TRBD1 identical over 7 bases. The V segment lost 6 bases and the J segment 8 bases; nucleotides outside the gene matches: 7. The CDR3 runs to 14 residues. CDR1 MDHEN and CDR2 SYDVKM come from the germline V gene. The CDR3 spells CASSPGTVDSPLHF. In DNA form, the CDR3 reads TGTGCCAGCAGCCCTGGGACAGTCGATTCACCCCTCCACTTT.

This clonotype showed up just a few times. CDR3 sequence: CASSSALTGTASEKLFF. CDR3 sequence (DNA): TGTGCCAGCAGTTCAGCTCTAACCGGGACAGCTAGTGAAAAACTGTTTTTT. This chain joins TRBV28 and TRBJ1-4; 7 bases line up with TRBD1. The V and J ends lost 4 bases and 7 bases, in that order; junction bases with no gene match: 15. The CDR3 runs 17 residues. CDR1 and CDR2 (germline): MDHEN, SYDVKM.

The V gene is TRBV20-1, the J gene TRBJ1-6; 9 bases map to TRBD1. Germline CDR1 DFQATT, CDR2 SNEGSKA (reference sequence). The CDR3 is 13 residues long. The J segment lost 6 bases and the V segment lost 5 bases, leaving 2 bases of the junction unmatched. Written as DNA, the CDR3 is TGCAGTGCTGGGGACAGGGTTAATTCACCCCTCCACTTT. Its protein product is CSAGDRVNSPLHF.

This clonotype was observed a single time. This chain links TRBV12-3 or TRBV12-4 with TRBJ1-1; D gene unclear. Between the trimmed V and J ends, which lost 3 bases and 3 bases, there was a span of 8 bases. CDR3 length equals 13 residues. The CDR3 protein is CASSFPTDTEAFF. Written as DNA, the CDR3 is TGTGCCAGCAGTTTCCCCACGGACACTGAAGCTTTCTTT.

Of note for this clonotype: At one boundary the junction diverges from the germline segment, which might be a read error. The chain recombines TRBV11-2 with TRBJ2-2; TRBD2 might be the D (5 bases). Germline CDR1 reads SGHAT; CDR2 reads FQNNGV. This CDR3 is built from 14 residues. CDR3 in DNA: TGTGCCAGCAGCTTAGTAGGGTGGGCCGGGAAGCTGTTTTTT. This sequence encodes CASSLVGWAGKLFF.

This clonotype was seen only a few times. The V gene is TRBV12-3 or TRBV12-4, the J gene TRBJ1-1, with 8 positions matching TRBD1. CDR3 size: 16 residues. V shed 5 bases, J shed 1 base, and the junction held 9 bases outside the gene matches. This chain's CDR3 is CASSPGGHGENTEAFF. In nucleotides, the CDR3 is TGTGCCAGCAGTCCAGGGGGCCACGGGGAGAACACTGAAGCTTTCTTT.

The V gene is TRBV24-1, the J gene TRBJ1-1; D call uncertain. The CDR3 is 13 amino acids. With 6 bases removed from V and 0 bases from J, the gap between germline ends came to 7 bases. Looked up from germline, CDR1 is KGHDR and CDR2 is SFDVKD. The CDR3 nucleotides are TGTGCCACCAGTTCCACAGTGAACACTGAAGCTTTCTTT. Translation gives CATSSTVNTEAFF.

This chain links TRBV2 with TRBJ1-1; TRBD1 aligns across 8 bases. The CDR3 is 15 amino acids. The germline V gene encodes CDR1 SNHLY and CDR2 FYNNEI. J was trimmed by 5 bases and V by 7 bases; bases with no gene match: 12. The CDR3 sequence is CASKTGATERTEAFF. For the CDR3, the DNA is TGTGCCAGCAAGACAGGGGCTACTGAGCGTACTGAAGCTTTCTTT.

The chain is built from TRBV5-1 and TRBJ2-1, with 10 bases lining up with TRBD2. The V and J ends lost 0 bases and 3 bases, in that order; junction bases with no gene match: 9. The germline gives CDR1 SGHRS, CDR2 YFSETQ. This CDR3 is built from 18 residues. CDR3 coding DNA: TGCGCCAGCAGCTTGGCCTTTACTAGCGGGGAACTCTACAATGAGCAGTTCTTC. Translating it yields CASSLAFTSGELYNEQFF.

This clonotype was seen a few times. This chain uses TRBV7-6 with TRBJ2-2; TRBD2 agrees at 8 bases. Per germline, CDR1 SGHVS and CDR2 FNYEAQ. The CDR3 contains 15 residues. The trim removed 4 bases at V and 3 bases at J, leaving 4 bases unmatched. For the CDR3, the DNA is TGTGCCAGCAGCTCGGGACTAGACCACACCGGGGAGCTGTTTTTT. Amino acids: CASSSGLDHTGELFF.